These T cell receptor beta chains were read from a single sample in a study of response to subunit inactivated influenza vaccine. MiXCR, applied by TCRdb to the RT-PCR reads, yields one record per CDR3 protein. Of about 570,000 distinct CDR3 sequences in the sample, around 11% are singletons; the top ten hold roughly 9.6%. This sample was shared with a second study, whose subject was T cells expressing NK-cell markers.

The sample was PBMCs from blood, taken on the day of vaccination. The receptors originated from a man between 50 and 59 years old who received an inactivated influenza vaccine. The CDR3 runs from the conserved cysteine through the conserved F or W. The order of the fields is D gene, J gene, clone size, V gene, CDR3 protein, CDR3 DNA. D genes are given only for firm matches. A clone size is listed for some rows: how often the clone was seen (once, few, many), or a class if it is expanded.

d_gene: .
j_gene: TRBJ1-5
abundance: few
v_gene: TRBV10-3
CDR3aa: CATTTGDTSNQPQHF
CDR3nt: TGTGCCACCACCACAGGCGATACTAGCAATCAGCCCCAGCATTTT

d_gene: .
j_gene: TRBJ2-7
abundance: many
v_gene: TRBV20-1
CDR3aa: CSAVLAGVFPEQYF
CDR3nt: TGCAGTGCTGTCCTTGCGGGCGTCTTTCCCGAGCAGTACTTC

d_gene: .
j_gene: TRBJ1-1
abundance: .
v_gene: TRBV29-1
CDR3aa: CSVPLRGYTEAFF
CDR3nt: TGCAGCGTTCCCCTTAGAGGGTACACTGAAGCTTTCTTT

d_gene: TRBD2
j_gene: TRBJ2-1
abundance: .
v_gene: TRBV5-1
CDR3aa: CASSGGSGVRNEQFF
CDR3nt: TGCGCCAGCAGCGGGGGTAGCGGGGTTAGAAATGAGCAGTTCTTC

d_gene: .
j_gene: TRBJ2-7
abundance: few
v_gene: TRBV3-1
CDR3aa: CASSHEGPYEQYF
CDR3nt: TGTGCCAGCAGCCATGAGGGTCCCTACGAGCAGTACTTC

d_gene: TRBD2
j_gene: TRBJ2-1
abundance: once
v_gene: TRBV12-3/TRBV12-4
CDR3aa: CASSLSGGALHEQFF
CDR3nt: TGTGCCAGCAGTTTGAGCGGGGGGGCGTTGCATGAGCAGTTCTTC

d_gene: .
j_gene: TRBJ2-1
abundance: few
v_gene: TRBV27
CDR3aa: CASSLDSSTVYNEQFF
CDR3nt: TGTGCCAGCAGTTTAGATTCGAGCACTGTCTACAATGAGCAGTTCTTC

d_gene: .
j_gene: TRBJ2-2
abundance: few
v_gene: TRBV12-3/TRBV12-4
CDR3aa: CASNFRSYTGELFF
CDR3nt: TGTGCCAGCAACTTCAGGTCGTACACCGGGGAGCTGTTTTTT

d_gene: .
j_gene: TRBJ2-3
abundance: .
v_gene: TRBV20-1
CDR3aa: CSARNPARGTDTQYF
CDR3nt: TGCAGTGCTAGAAATCCCGCCCGGGGCACAGATACGCAGTATTTT

d_gene: .
j_gene: TRBJ1-4
abundance: many
v_gene: TRBV9
CDR3aa: CASSAGTVATNEKLFF
CDR3nt: TGTGCCAGCAGCGCAGGGACCGTGGCAACTAATGAAAAACTGTTTTTT

d_gene: .
j_gene: TRBJ2-7
abundance: .
v_gene: TRBV11-2
CDR3aa: CASSFGRSGEQYF
CDR3nt: TGTGCCAGCAGCTTCGGTAGGAGCGGCGAGCAGTACTTC

d_gene: TRBD2
j_gene: TRBJ2-1
abundance: .
v_gene: TRBV7-8
CDR3aa: CASSPVAGSSYNEQFF
CDR3nt: TGTGCCAGCAGCCCCGTAGCGGGGAGCTCCTACAATGAGCAGTTCTTC

d_gene: .
j_gene: TRBJ2-3
abundance: many
v_gene: TRBV6-2/TRBV6-3
CDR3aa: CASSYSWTGTSTDTQYF
CDR3nt: TGTGCCAGCAGTTACTCATGGACGGGAACTAGCACAGATACGCAGTATTTT

d_gene: TRBD2
j_gene: TRBJ2-7
abundance: .
v_gene: TRBV2
CDR3aa: CASSEWDSGGAYEQYF
CDR3nt: TGTGCCAGCAGTGAATGGGATAGCGGGGGGGCCTACGAGCAGTACTTC

d_gene: TRBD2
j_gene: TRBJ2-7
abundance: few
v_gene: TRBV20-1
CDR3aa: CSARSGGLSYEQYF
CDR3nt: TGCAGTGCTCGTAGCGGGGGGCTTTCCTACGAGCAGTACTTC

d_gene: .
j_gene: TRBJ2-5
abundance: many
v_gene: TRBV9
CDR3aa: CASNRVEETQYF
CDR3nt: TGTGCCAGCAATCGCGTAGAAGAGACCCAGTACTTC

d_gene: TRBD2
j_gene: TRBJ2-1
abundance: few
v_gene: TRBV28
CDR3aa: CASSLTSGRVLEQFF
CDR3nt: TGTGCCAGCAGTTTGACTAGCGGGAGAGTCTTGGAGCAGTTCTTC

d_gene: TRBD1
j_gene: TRBJ2-1
abundance: .
v_gene: TRBV29-1
CDR3aa: CSSGTGRYNEQFF
CDR3nt: TGCAGCTCCGGGACAGGGCGATACAATGAGCAGTTCTTC

d_gene: .
j_gene: TRBJ2-5
abundance: .
v_gene: TRBV20-1
CDR3aa: CSARLGSAQETQYF
CDR3nt: TGCAGTGCTAGGTTAGGTAGCGCCCAAGAGACCCAGTACTTC

d_gene: .
j_gene: TRBJ2-5
abundance: .
v_gene: TRBV5-1
CDR3aa: CASSRGDYETETQYF
CDR3nt: TGCGCCAGCAGCAGGGGGGACTACGAAACAGAGACCCAGTACTTC

d_gene: TRBD1
j_gene: TRBJ2-2
abundance: .
v_gene: TRBV7-2
CDR3aa: CASTGQVNTGELFF
CDR3nt: TGTGCCAGCACCGGACAGGTGAACACCGGGGAGCTGTTTTTT

d_gene: TRBD1
j_gene: TRBJ2-7
abundance: .
v_gene: TRBV12-3/TRBV12-4
CDR3aa: CASSYPRDRDDYEQYF
CDR3nt: TGTGCCAGCAGTTACCCCCGGGACAGGGACGACTACGAGCAGTACTTC

d_gene: .
j_gene: TRBJ2-7
abundance: few
v_gene: TRBV10-2
CDR3aa: CASSESDFAMSEQYF
CDR3nt: TGCGCCAGCAGTGAGTCTGACTTTGCAATGTCCGAGCAGTACTTC

d_gene: TRBD1
j_gene: TRBJ1-1
abundance: many
v_gene: TRBV6-1
CDR3aa: CASKKSGTGNTEAFF
CDR3nt: TGTGCCAGCAAGAAATCCGGGACAGGGAACACTGAAGCTTTCTTT

d_gene: .
j_gene: TRBJ2-1
abundance: few
v_gene: TRBV20-1
CDR3aa: CSAVGWTETISYNEQFF
CDR3nt: TGCAGTGCTGTAGGATGGACGGAAACAATCTCCTACAATGAGCAGTTCTTC

d_gene: TRBD1
j_gene: TRBJ1-1
abundance: few
v_gene: TRBV12-3/TRBV12-4
CDR3aa: CASTPGQGWSTEAFF
CDR3nt: TGTGCCAGCACCCCCGGACAGGGATGGAGTACTGAAGCTTTCTTT

d_gene: .
j_gene: TRBJ2-3
abundance: .
v_gene: TRBV10-3
CDR3aa: CAIKSPTDTQYF
CDR3nt: TGTGCCATCAAAAGCCCCACAGATACGCAGTATTTT

d_gene: .
j_gene: TRBJ2-1
abundance: .
v_gene: TRBV11-2
CDR3aa: CASSFTPLSTGSYNEQFF
CDR3nt: TGTGCCAGCAGCTTCACACCCCTCTCGACAGGATCCTACAATGAGCAGTTCTTC

d_gene: .
j_gene: TRBJ2-3
abundance: few
v_gene: TRBV5-6
CDR3aa: CASSFGGRATDTQYF
CDR3nt: TGTGCCAGCAGCTTTGGGGGGCGGGCCACAGATACGCAGTATTTT

d_gene: TRBD2
j_gene: TRBJ2-3
abundance: .
v_gene: TRBV7-2
CDR3aa: CASSLRLAGGPAQYF
CDR3nt: TGTGCCAGCAGCTTAAGGCTAGCGGGGGGTCCCGCGCAGTATTTT

d_gene: TRBD1
j_gene: TRBJ1-6
abundance: many
v_gene: TRBV12-3/TRBV12-4
CDR3aa: CASSTDRGNSPLHF
CDR3nt: TGTGCCAGCAGTACTGACAGGGGAAATTCACCCCTCCACTTT

d_gene: TRBD2
j_gene: TRBJ2-1
abundance: .
v_gene: TRBV3-1
CDR3aa: CASRQTGTRKGQFF
CDR3nt: TGTGCCAGCAGACAAACCGGGACTAGGAAGGGGCAGTTCTTC